The clone carrying this T cell receptor beta chain has ten or more counts. Amplification of TCR beta CDR3 regions was performed using RNA transcripts as template. First-round RT-PCR targeting the TCR CDR3 was performed with the HTBI primer set. TCRdb re-derived calls from the multiplex PCR reads in MiXCR, one entry per CDR3 protein. This sample has around 490,000 distinct CDR3 sequences, with roughly 21% found just once. The data belong to a study of T cells in Graves' hyperthyroidism and ophthalmopathy. Individuals with ophthalmopathy presented a Clinical Activity Score of at least 3, a NOSPECS grade of at least 4 and a duration under 3 months. Diagnostic assessment was based on clinical symptoms, serum thyroxine and TRAb, thyroid ultrasound and orbital computed tomography. The length of the CDR3 is 15 residues. V lost 4 bases and J lost 5, with 18 bases in between. The V gene's germline CDR1 is SGHVS and CDR2 FNYEAQ.

Material for sequencing was blood. The clonotype originates from a man aged 35 to 55 with Graves' ophthalmopathy. This chain links TRBV7-6 with TRBJ2-7, with a weak D call TRBD2 (5 bases). CDR3 coding DNA: TGTGCCAGCAGCTCCGGAAGTGGTAGCGCCGACGAGCAGTACTTC. As protein: CASSSGSGSADEQYF.